This T cell receptor (beta chain) came from a study of graft-versus-host responses after intestinal transplantation. Only in-frame clones appear in the TCRdb table, and some are missing; sequencing was by immunoSEQ multiplex PCR. The table lists about 91,000 clones, approximately 90% of them singletons. There are 15 residues in the CDR3. Germline V gene lookup returns CDR1 SGHNT and CDR2 YENEEA. V was clipped by 3 bases and J by 5 bases, with 13 bases between them. With respect to this clone: Its antigen remains unidentified.

The chain couples TRBV11-3 to TRBJ1-4, with a weak D call TRBD1 (5 bases). Specimen: unstimulated CD4+ T cells sorted from spleen or lymph node cells, collected before transplant. The TCR sequence derives from a human donor who was the organ donor for an intestinal transplant. The CDR3 sequence: CASSFAGVVNEKLFF. The CDR3 coding sequence is TGTGCCAGCAGCTTTGCGGGGGTCGTCAATGAAAAACTGTTTTTT.